This T cell receptor (beta chain) was sequenced during a study of glioma-infiltrating T cells after dendritic cell vaccination. Produced via immunoSEQ multiplex PCR; TCRdb's table is partial and in-frame only. This table has about 73,000 clones, around 79% appearing once. Trimming removed 0 bases from V and 5 bases from J, with 11 bases in between. Germline V gene data show CDR1 as SGHRS and CDR2 as YFSETQ. The CDR3 has 14 amino acids. This TCR derives from a human donor with glioblastoma. The starting material was blood, obtained before dendritic cell vaccination. The chain recombines TRBV5-1 with TRBJ1-1; D is perhaps TRBD1 (6 bases). CDR3 loop: CASSLEGGLTEAFF. CDR3 DNA sequence: TGCGCCAGCAGCTTGGAGGGGGGGCTAACTGAAGCTTTCTTT.